The 25 T cell receptor beta chains below were found in one sample sequenced in a study of naive and memory T cell subsets. The library had UMIs added by 3' ligation of an oligonucleotide to TCR cDNA. Amplification of ligated cDNA took four PCR rounds with SP2 and nested alpha and beta constant primers. TCRdb recomputed calls from the 5' RACE reads with MiXCR, one row per CDR3 protein. Of about 57,000 distinct CDR3 sequences listed, under 10% are singletons. The receptors were gathered from a female donor in good health.

The rearrangement joins TRBV12-3 or TRBV12-4 to TRBJ1-1; 7 bases are shared with TRBD1. V shed 5 bases and J 5 bases; nucleotides not matched to a gene: 5. This CDR3 is 13 amino acids long. The CDR3: CASSLQTGTEAFF. The CDR3 nucleotides read TGTGCCAGCAGTCTCCAGACAGGGACTGAAGCTTTCTTT.

This clonotype showed up many times. The V and J genes are TRBV7-2 and TRBJ2-3; TRBD1 might be the D (6 bases). The germline CDR1 and CDR2 sequences are SGHTA and FQGNSA. Trimming took 7 bases from V and 2 from J, leaving 16 bases between them. This CDR3 is built from 15 residues. The CDR3 is CASTPLGHLTDTQYF. CDR3 DNA: TGTGCCAGCACCCCCTTGGGACACCTCACAGATACGCAGTATTTT.

J is TRBJ2-5 and V is TRBV28, with 10 bases matching TRBD1. The CDR3 is 15 residues long. Germline CDR1 reads MDHEN; CDR2 reads SYDVKM. V trimming: 11 bases; J trimming: 1 base; junction bases outside the gene matches: 10. The CDR3 reads CAGPTGQGSQETQYF. The CDR3 DNA sequence: TGTGCCGGTCCAACGGGACAGGGGTCCCAAGAGACCCAGTACTTC. Complete variable domain (other parts from reference TRBV28 and TRBJ2-5): DVKVTQSSRYLVKRTGEKVFLECVQDMDHENMFWYRQDPGLGLRLIYFSYDVKMKEKGDIPEGYSVSREKKERFSLILESASTNQTSMYLCAGPTGQGSQETQYFGPGTRLLVL.

This chain joins TRBV24-1 and TRBJ2-6, with TRBD1 matching over 10 bases. V shed 11 bases and J 4 bases; nucleotides not matched to a gene: 4. CDR3 length: 14 amino acids. Germline loops: CDR1 KGHDR, CDR2 SFDVKD. This chain's CDR3 is CARGTGAGANVLTF. DNA for the CDR3: TGTGCCAGGGGGACAGGGGCCGGGGCCAACGTCCTGACTTTC.

V is TRBV19 and J is TRBJ1-4, with D possibly TRBD1 on 6 matching bases. The germline gives CDR1 LNHDA, CDR2 SQIVND (reference sequence). The CDR3 covers 16 residues. Trimming shortened V by 8 bases and J by 8 bases, and 24 bases separated the two germline ends. CDR3: CASSKGHVNAGEKLFF. The DNA for the CDR3 is TGTGCCAGTTCGAAGGGACACGTAAACGCTGGGGAAAAACTGTTTTTT.

This clonotype was seen repeatedly, ten times or more. V and J are TRBV7-9 and TRBJ2-3; D is ambiguous. Germline CDR1 is SEHNR and CDR2 is FQNEAQ (reference sequence). This CDR3 contains 14 residues. Trimming stripped 5 bases from V and 1 base from J, with 10 bases between. CDR3: CASSPPLGTDTQYF. CDR3 nucleotides: TGTGCCAGCAGCCCACCTTTGGGCACAGATACGCAGTATTTT.

A word on this clonotype: A much larger clonotype is one base distant, so this may be a read error. The chain uses TRBV18 and TRBJ1-4, with D perhaps TRBD1 (6 bases). Germline loops: CDR1 KGHSH, CDR2 LQKENI. V lost 3 bases, J lost 6 bases, and 17 bases lay in between. The CDR3 totals 16 residues. This chain's CDR3 is CASSPRLRGADEKLFF. CDR3 DNA: TGTGCCAGCTCACCGCGCTTACGGGGGGCTGATGAAAAACTGTTTTTT.

This clonotype was counted a few times. The J gene is TRBJ1-2, the V gene TRBV28; 9 nucleotides agree with TRBD1. There are 17 residues in the CDR3. Germline CDR1 and CDR2: MDHEN and SYDVKM. Trimming removed 7 bases from V and 3 bases from J; junction bases left unmatched: 15. For the CDR3, the DNA is TGTGCCAGCATTGACGCTCCCGGGACAGGGCGTCACTATGGCTACACCTTC. Protein: CASIDAPGTGRHYGYTF.

With regard to this clonotype: This may be a read error, as it is one base from a much larger clone. This chain connects TRBV6-5 to TRBJ1-2, with D possibly being TRBD1 (5 bases). The germline gives CDR1 MNHEY, CDR2 SVGAGI. The CDR3 runs to 14 residues. This CDR3 is CASSRGGRSYGDTF. CDR3 nucleotide sequence: TGTGCCAGCAGTCGGGGGGGACGGAGCTATGGCGACACCTTC.

This clonotype was observed a handful of times. The chain recombines TRBV28 with TRBJ2-7; weak D call: TRBD2 (6 bases). This CDR3 comprises 16 residues. V shed 6 bases and J shed 2 bases, with 20 bases lying between them. The germline gives CDR1 MDHEN, CDR2 SYDVKM. The chain's CDR3 is CASSRAGGAAPYEQYF. The DNA for the CDR3 is TGTGCCAGCAGCCGAGCGGGTGGGGCGGCCCCCTACGAGCAGTACTTC.

The gene calls are TRBV5-1 and TRBJ2-5; 7 bases are a match to TRBD2. The CDR3 runs 16 residues. CDR1 is SGHRS and CDR2 is YFSETQ in the germline V gene. After removal of 3 bases from V and 3 bases from J, the junction contained 11 bases not matched to a gene. Here the CDR3 reads CASSWGGVGGEETQYF. For the CDR3, the DNA is TGCGCCAGCAGCTGGGGCGGTGTTGGGGGGGAAGAGACCCAGTACTTC.

This sequence joins TRBV7-2 and TRBJ1-1, with a weak D call TRBD1 (5 bases). CDR1 SGHTA and CDR2 FQGNSA come from the germline V gene. This CDR3 is built from 13 residues. Trimming took off 4 bases at V and 8 bases at J, with 14 bases between the two ends. This CDR3 is CASSSDSFSEAFF. In DNA, the CDR3 is TGTGCCAGCAGCTCTGACAGCTTCTCGGAAGCTTTCTTT.

The chain has TRBV12-3 or TRBV12-4 and TRBJ2-1; TRBD2 agrees at 10 bases. V was clipped by 5 bases and J by 10 bases; unmatched bases: 2. This CDR3 is built from 12 residues. The CDR3 sequence is CASSGLAAEQFF. CDR3 nucleotide sequence: TGTGCCAGCAGTGGACTAGCGGCGGAGCAGTTCTTC.

The V call is TRBV6-2 or TRBV6-3, the J call TRBJ2-7, with D perhaps TRBD1 (5 bases). V lost 5 bases and J lost 0, with 8 bases in between. Per germline, CDR1 MNHEY and CDR2 SVGEGT. This CDR3 has 13 residues. CDR3 loop: CASSIDSSYEQYF. CDR3 bases: TGTGCCAGCAGTATAGACAGCTCCTACGAGCAGTACTTC.

The V gene is TRBV5-1, the J gene TRBJ2-6; a weak D match, TRBD1 (6 bases). Germline assignment: CDR1 SGHRS and CDR2 YFSETQ. The CDR3 is made up of 16 amino acids. V lost 3 bases and J lost 2, with 12 bases in between. This chain's CDR3 is CASSYITGTGANVLTF. The DNA of the CDR3 is TGCGCCAGCAGCTACATCACAGGGACTGGGGCCAACGTCCTGACTTTC.

At least ten counts were recorded for this clonotype. V usage is TRBV7-2 and J usage is TRBJ1-1; the D gene is possibly TRBD1 (5 bases). The CDR3 contains 14 residues. The germline V gene encodes CDR1 SGHTA and CDR2 FQGNSA. Deletions cut 5 bases from V and 4 bases from J, with 14 bases between. The CDR3 loop is CASSQRRGGTEAFF. The DNA of the CDR3 is TGTGCCAGCAGCCAAAGGAGGGGCGGCACTGAAGCTTTCTTT. Drawing the rest from reference TRBV7-2 and TRBJ1-1, the complete variable domain is GAGVSQSPSNKVTEKGKDVELRCDPISGHTALYWYRQSLGQGLEFLIYFQGNSAPDKSGLPSDRFSAERTGGSVSTLTIQRTQQEDSAVYLCASSQRRGGTEAFFGQGTRLTVV.

The gene calls are TRBV7-9 and TRBJ2-6, with TRBD1 matching 7 bases. The junction had 6 bases not matched to a gene; V was cut back by 1 base and J by 0 bases. The CDR3 is 18 residues long. Germline V CDR1 and CDR2: SEHNR, FQNEAQ (reference sequence). CDR3 nucleotide sequence: TGTGCCAGCAGCTTAGTAGGGGGCCCGCCCTCTGGGGCCAACGTCCTGACTTTC. It translates to CASSLVGGPPSGANVLTF.

The chain joins TRBV4-2 to TRBJ2-3, with D perhaps TRBD2 (6 bases). In germline, CDR1 is LGHNA, CDR2 YNFKEQ. Trimming shortened V by 4 bases and J by 0 bases, and 11 bases separated the two germline ends. The CDR3 is 15 amino acids. In DNA form, the CDR3 reads TGTGCCAGCAGCCCCCCCGGGAGAAGCACAGATACGCAGTATTTT. This translates into CASSPPGRSTDTQYF.

The rearrangement joins TRBV5-4 to TRBJ2-1; D might be TRBD1 (6 bases). CDR1 is SGHNT and CDR2 is YYREEE in the germline V gene (reference sequence). V lost 0 bases to trimming and J lost 4 bases, with 11 bases between them. CDR3 length: 15 residues. For the CDR3, the DNA is TGTGCCAGCAGCTTGGATCAGGGGCAATACAATGAGCAGTTCTTC. It codes for CASSLDQGQYNEQFF.

This clonotype occurred a few times. The chain links TRBV28 to TRBJ2-1, with TRBD1 matching 10 bases. J lost 7 bases, V lost 5 bases, and 5 bases had no gene match. Germline V gene data show CDR1 as MDHEN and CDR2 as SYDVKM. The CDR3 runs to 14 residues. The CDR3 reads CASSPTGGWNEQFF. The CDR3, as DNA: TGTGCCAGCAGTCCGACAGGGGGCTGGAATGAGCAGTTCTTC.

The chain is built from TRBV2 and TRBJ2-3; no clear D gene. Trimming stripped 5 bases from V and 3 bases from J, with 6 bases between. Germline CDR1 SNHLY, CDR2 FYNNEI. The CDR3 covers 12 residues. CDR3 loop: CASSPQTDTQYF. For the CDR3, the DNA is TGTGCCAGCAGTCCCCAAACAGATACGCAGTATTTT.

Remarks on this clonotype: Since a much larger clone is just one base distant, this may be a read error. The CDR3 DNA reads as TGTGCCAGCAGCTTAGTAGGGACAGGGGTTGGCGAGCAGTACTTC. Amino acids: CASSLVGTGVGEQYF. This chain uses TRBV13 with TRBJ2-7, with TRBD1 matching 10 bases. The CDR3 sequence is 15 residues long. Trimming cost V 1 base and J 6 bases; bases outside gene matches: 6. Looked up from germline, CDR1 is PRHDT and CDR2 is FYEKMQ (reference sequence).

This clonotype occurred once. Compared with germline, one end of the junction differs, possibly owing to a read error. This chain uses TRBV11-2 with TRBJ1-2; D is uncertain. CDR1 and CDR2 (germline): SGHAT, FQNNGV. CDR3 length equals 13 residues. The CDR3 DNA follows: TGTGCCAGCAGCTTTCTAGGGCACTATGGCGACACCTTC. Translating gives CASSFLGHYGDTF.

This clonotype has at least ten counts. V usage is TRBV7-2 and J usage is TRBJ2-3, with TRBD2 as a possible D gene (7 bases). This CDR3 is 14 amino acids long. The V gene's germline CDR1 is SGHTA and CDR2 FQGNSA. Trimming took 1 base from V and 6 from J, leaving 11 bases between them. The CDR3 region has the DNA TGTGCCAGCAGCTTAGGGGGGGGCCCCGATACGCAGTATTTT. Amino acids: CASSLGGGPDTQYF.

About this clonotype: This may stem from a read error, because a much larger clone lies one nucleotide away. The rearrangement uses TRBV9 and TRBJ2-2, with D possibly being TRBD2 (6 bases). With 3 bases removed from V and 9 bases from J, the gap between germline ends came to 12 bases. CDR3 length equals 13 residues. The V gene's germline CDR1 is SGDLS and CDR2 YYNGEE. The CDR3 here is CASSAAGSRELFF. In DNA form, the CDR3 reads TGTGCCAGCAGCGCTGCGGGGTCCCGGGAGCTGTTTTTT.